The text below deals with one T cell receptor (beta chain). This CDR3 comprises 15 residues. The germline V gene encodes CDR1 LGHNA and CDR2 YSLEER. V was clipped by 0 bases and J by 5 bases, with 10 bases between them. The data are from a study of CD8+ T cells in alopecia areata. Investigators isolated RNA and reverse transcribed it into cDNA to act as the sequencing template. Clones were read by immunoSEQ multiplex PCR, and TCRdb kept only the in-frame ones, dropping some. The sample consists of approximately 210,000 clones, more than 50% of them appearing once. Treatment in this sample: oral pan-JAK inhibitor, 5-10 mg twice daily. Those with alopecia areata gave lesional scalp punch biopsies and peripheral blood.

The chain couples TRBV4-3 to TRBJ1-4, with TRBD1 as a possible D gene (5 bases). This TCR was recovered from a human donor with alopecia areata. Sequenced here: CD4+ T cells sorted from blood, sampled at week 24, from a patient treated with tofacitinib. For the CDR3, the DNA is TGCGCCAGCAGCCAAGATCAGGGAGGGAATGAAAAACTGTTTTTT. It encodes CASSQDQGGNEKLFF.